These 28 T cell receptor beta chains were all obtained from the same sample, sequenced in a study of blood T cell repertoires in COVID-19. Assay used: immunoSEQ multiplex PCR; TCRdb lists only in-frame clones, some missing. The table includes approximately 250,000 clones, around 80% detected once. The sequencing sample was made of peripheral blood. All receptors come from a human donor in a cohort sampled during active COVID-19.

The chain has TRBV6-5 and TRBJ1-5; 8 bases line up with TRBD1. J gave up 4 bases and V 5 bases, and 4 bases lay outside the gene matches. This CDR3 has 14 residues. The germline V gene encodes CDR1 MNHEY and CDR2 SVGAGI. The CDR3 loop reads CASSRDRLNQPQHF. CDR3 bases: TGTGCCAGCAGTCGGGACAGGCTAAATCAGCCCCAGCATTTT.

This clone has more than one count but fewer than ten. This chain links TRBV3-1 (or the pseudogene TRBV3-2) with TRBJ1-5; weak D call: TRBD1 (6 bases). Trimming stripped 4 bases from V and 2 bases from J, with 12 bases between. The germline gives CDR1 LGHDT, CDR2 YNNKEL (reference sequence). CDR3 size: 15 residues. This CDR3 is CASSPGTLGNQPQHF. In DNA, the CDR3 is TGTGCCAGCAGCCCCGGGACACTGGGCAATCAGCCCCAGCATTTT.

The rearrangement joins TRBV10-3 to TRBJ2-2, with D hard to call. This CDR3 comprises 11 residues. CDR1 and CDR2 from the germline V gene are ENHRY and SYGVKD. V gave up 7 bases and J gave up 8 bases, with 8 bases separating them. The DNA of the CDR3 is TGTGCCATCACCGCTAAGGGGGAGCTGTTTTTT. It is translated as CAITAKGELFF.

The CDR3 coding sequence is TGTGCCAGCAGCGCGACAGGGGAAGAGACCCAGTACTTC. Translating gives CASSATGEETQYF. The chain carries TRBV5-6 and TRBJ2-5; 8 bases map to TRBD1. V gave up 4 bases and J gave up 3 bases; unmatched junction bases: 2. This CDR3 has 13 residues. Germline lookup yields CDR1 SGHDT and CDR2 YYEEEE. Filled out from reference TRBV5-6 and TRBJ2-5, the complete variable domain reads DAGVTQSPTHLIKTRGQQVTLRCSPKSGHDTVSWYQQALGQGPQFIFQYYEEEERQRGNFPDRFSGHQFPNYSSELNVNALLLGDSALYLCASSATGEETQYFGPGTRLLVL.

The rearrangement uses TRBV10-3 and TRBJ2-5, with no clear D. This CDR3 is built from 13 residues. V was cut by 4 bases and J by 2 bases, with 8 bases left in between. The germline V gene has CDR1 ENHRY and CDR2 SYGVKD. CDR3 nucleotide sequence: TGTGCCATCAGTGTGGCCATACAAGAGACCCAGTACTTC. Translated, it gives CAISVAIQETQYF.

The chain joins TRBV15 to TRBJ1-6; no clear D. The germline gives CDR1 LNHNV, CDR2 YYDKDF (reference sequence). Trimming removed 0 bases from V and 10 bases from J, with 16 bases in between. This CDR3 region has 16 residues. This chain's CDR3 is CATSRDIGGGRSPLHF. The CDR3 nucleotides are TGTGCCACCAGCAGAGATATCGGAGGAGGCAGGTCACCCCTCCACTTT.

This sequence joins TRBV6-4 and TRBJ2-1; possibly TRBD1 for D (6 bases). Per the germline V gene, CDR1 is MRHNA and CDR2 is SNTAGT. V shed 6 bases and J shed 9 bases, with 21 bases lying between them. The CDR3 spans 15 residues. The CDR3 DNA is TGTGCCAGCAGCAGAGCCGGGACAATAAGTTCTGAGCAGTTCTTC. Protein: CASSRAGTISSEQFF.

CDR3 in DNA: TGCGCCAGCAGCCCGACGGGGGGGACTGGGGCCAACGTCCTGACTTTC. This encodes CASSPTGGTGANVLTF. V and J are TRBV4-1 and TRBJ2-6, with TRBD2 identical over 8 bases. The V and J ends lost 4 bases and 2 bases, in that order; junction bases with no gene match: 4. Germline-derived CDR1 and CDR2 are MGHRA and YSYEKL. This CDR3 spans 16 amino acids.

The rearrangement links TRBV5-1 to TRBJ2-3, with TRBD1 as a possible D gene (6 bases). The germline V and J ends were trimmed by 4 bases and 3 bases, with 18 bases remaining between them. Germline V gene data show CDR1 as SGHRS and CDR2 as YFSETQ. This CDR3 has 16 residues. The CDR3 sequence is CASSRASQTGTDTQYF. As DNA, the CDR3 is TGCGCCAGCAGCCGCGCCTCTCAGACAGGAACAGATACGCAGTATTTT.

The CDR3 bases are TGTGCCAGCAGCCCGAGACAGGGAATGGAGACCCAGTACTTC. As protein: CASSPRQGMETQYF. This chain joins TRBV5-5 and TRBJ2-5, with 7 bases identical to TRBD1. Looked up from germline, CDR1 is SGHKS and CDR2 is YYEKEE (reference sequence). The length of the CDR3 is 14 residues. V lost 4 bases and J lost 5; bases outside the gene matches: 8. The full variable domain, completed using reference TRBV5-5 and TRBJ2-5, is DAGVTQSPTHLIKTRGQQVTLRCSPISGHKSVSWYQQVLGQGPQFIFQYYEKEERGRGNFPDRFSARQFPNYSSELNVNALLLGDSALYLCASSPRQGMETQYFGPGTRLLVL.

The chain uses TRBV19 and TRBJ2-3; 8 bases align to TRBD2. CDR1 and CDR2 (germline): LNHDA, SQIVND (reference sequence). Trimming at V came to 5 bases and at J to 2 bases, leaving 6 bases not matched to a gene. The CDR3 is 15 residues long. The CDR3 DNA reads as TGTGCCAGTAGTGTCCGACTAGCGTACACAGATACGCAGTATTTT. It codes for CASSVRLAYTDTQYF.

This chain uses TRBV6-5 with TRBJ1-4; TRBD1 might be the D (5 bases). Trimming shortened V by 6 bases and J by 8 bases, and 16 bases separated the two germline ends. Germline lookup yields CDR1 MNHEY and CDR2 SVGAGI. The CDR3 is made up of 14 amino acids. Written as DNA, the CDR3 is TGTGCCAGCAGCGGGGGAGGCGGCGAAGAAAAACTGTTTTTT. It encodes CASSGGGGEEKLFF.

This clone was found many times. The chain is built from TRBV27 and TRBJ1-6; TRBD1 matches 7 bases. From germline, CDR1 is MNHEY and CDR2 SMNVEV (reference sequence). The CDR3 length is 15 residues. V shed 5 bases and J 9 bases; nucleotides not matched to a gene: 10. The CDR3 DNA follows: TGTGCCAGCAGTATTACAGGGGCCCAGCGTTCACCCCTCCACTTT. Amino acids: CASSITGAQRSPLHF.

The chain uses TRBV6-5 and TRBJ2-5, with a possible D match to TRBD2 (5 bases). This CDR3 is 13 amino acids long. CDR1 is MNHEY, CDR2 SVGAGI, per germline. V lost 6 bases, J lost 5 bases, and 13 bases lay in between. In DNA, the CDR3 is TGTGCCAGCAGACCCCCGGGCGGGGAGACCCAGTACTTC. Translated, it gives CASRPPGGETQYF.

The chain recombines TRBV3-1 (or the pseudogene TRBV3-2) with TRBJ1-3; no definite D call. CDR1 is LGHDT, CDR2 YNNKEL, per germline (reference sequence). CDR3 length: 13 amino acids. Between the trimmed V and J ends, which lost 3 bases and 10 bases, there was a span of 13 bases. The CDR3 DNA sequence: TGTGCCAGCAGCCAGGGGAGAGTACCAACCATATATTTT. It yields the protein CASSQGRVPTIYF.

This clone was detected a few times. The chain combines TRBV29-1 with TRBJ2-1; 10 bases match TRBD2. The CDR3 loop spans 13 amino acids. V was clipped by 5 bases and J by 9 bases; unmatched bases: 7. Germline V gene sequence: CDR1 SQVTM, CDR2 ANQGSEA. The CDR3 DNA sequence: TGCAGCGTTAATCCTAGCGGGAGTTCTGAGCAGTTCTTC. It translates to CSVNPSGSSEQFF.

DNA for the CDR3: TGTGCCAGTAGTCGTGGACAGGGGGGTCAGCCCCAGCATTTT. It codes for CASSRGQGGQPQHF. The chain employs TRBV19 and TRBJ1-5; 10 bases are a match to TRBD1. The CDR3 runs to 14 residues. Germline V gene data show CDR1 as LNHDA and CDR2 as SQIVND (reference sequence). V dropped 5 bases and J dropped 6; count of bases not matched to a gene: 4.

The chain couples TRBV23-1 to TRBJ2-5; TRBD2 matches 8 bases. TRBV23-1 is recorded as an ORF, its role being uncertain. The CDR3 is made up of 14 amino acids. Trimming removed 10 bases from V and 3 bases from J; junction bases left unmatched: 10. CDR3 DNA sequence: TGCGCCAACCTTCGGGAGGGGCTGAAAGAGACCCAGTACTTC. Translation gives CANLREGLKETQYF.

The chain couples TRBV6-5 to TRBJ1-3; D is perhaps TRBD1 (6 bases). Between the trimmed V and J ends, which lost 5 bases and 0 bases, there was a span of 11 bases. This CDR3 is built from 15 residues. CDR1 and CDR2 (germline): MNHEY, SVGAGI. CDR3 region: CASSRDTRSGNTIYF. The CDR3 DNA is TGTGCCAGCAGTCGGGACACCCGCTCTGGAAACACCATATATTTT.

The V call is TRBV29-1, the J call TRBJ2-5, with 8 positions matching TRBD1. There are 16 residues in the CDR3. V trimming: 0 bases; J trimming: 5 bases; junction bases outside the gene matches: 11. The germline gives CDR1 SQVTM, CDR2 ANQGSEA. The CDR3 spells CSVEDGQGQTRETQYF. The CDR3 region has the DNA TGCAGCGTTGAAGATGGACAGGGACAAACAAGGGAGACCCAGTACTTC.

V gene TRBV10-3 combines with J gene TRBJ1-1; 7 bases are a match to TRBD1. The CDR3 is made up of 17 amino acids. CDR1 is ENHRY and CDR2 is SYGVKD in the germline V gene. J gave up 1 base and V 5 bases, and 13 bases lay outside the gene matches. In DNA form, the CDR3 reads TGTGCCATCAGTCGACAGGGTTTTTTATCCCCGAACACTGAAGCTTTCTTT. It specifies CAISRQGFLSPNTEAFF.

The V gene is TRBV27, the J gene TRBJ1-4; the D gene is possibly TRBD1 (6 bases). V shed 4 bases and J shed 4 bases, with 16 bases lying between them. The CDR3 length is 16 residues. The germline V gene encodes CDR1 MNHEY and CDR2 SMNVEV (reference sequence). The CDR3 protein is CASSSTQGILNEKLFF. Written as DNA, the CDR3 is TGTGCCAGCAGTTCAACCCAGGGGATACTTAATGAAAAACTGTTTTTT. The whole variable domain, remainder taken from reference TRBV27 and TRBJ1-4, is EAQVTQNPRYLITVTGKKLTVTCSQNMNHEYMSWYRQDPGLGLRQIYYSMNVEVTDKGDVPEGYKVSRKEKRNFPLILESPSPNQTSLYFCASSSTQGILNEKLFFGSGTQLSVL.

A single count supports this clone. The rearrangement uses TRBV11-3 and TRBJ2-1; possibly TRBD1 for D (5 bases). The CDR3 runs 13 residues. V was shortened by 1 base and J by 9 bases, with 10 bases between the two germline ends. Germline V gene lookup returns CDR1 SGHNT and CDR2 YENEEA. The CDR3 reads CASSLVQGSEQFF. In DNA, the CDR3 is TGTGCCAGCAGCTTAGTCCAGGGCTCTGAGCAGTTCTTC.

V and J are TRBV9 and TRBJ2-1, with 7 positions matching TRBD2. This CDR3 has 16 amino acids. The germline V gene encodes CDR1 SGDLS and CDR2 YYNGEE. With 3 bases clipped from V and 2 bases from J, the junction kept 8 bases outside the gene matches. CDR3 nucleotide sequence: TGTGCCAGCAGCGAGCCAGCGGGGAAGCCCTACAATGAGCAGTTCTTC. Its protein product is CASSEPAGKPYNEQFF.

The chain recombines TRBV18 with TRBJ2-1, with no clear D. V dropped 2 bases and J dropped 9 bases, with 17 bases sitting between them. Germline loops: CDR1 KGHSH, CDR2 LQKENI. The CDR3 runs to 15 residues. CDR3 loop: CASSPDSLRRGEQFF. As DNA, the CDR3 is TGTGCCAGCTCACCAGATAGTTTGAGGCGTGGTGAGCAGTTCTTC.

This clone came up a few times. The chain has TRBV6-5 and TRBJ1-6, with 7 bases lining up with TRBD1. CDR3 length equals 14 residues. Germline V gene data show CDR1 as MNHEY and CDR2 as SVGAGI. CDR3 loop: CVARGSSYNSPLHF. CDR3 DNA sequence: TGTGTTGCCAGGGGGAGCTCCTATAATTCACCCCTCCACTTT.

The chain joins TRBV7-3 to TRBJ2-6; 8 bases match TRBD2. This CDR3 spans 17 amino acids. V shed 2 bases and J 4 bases; nucleotides not matched to a gene: 7. Germline CDR1 reads SGHTA; CDR2 reads FQGTGA. CDR3 loop: CASSLPPGGRGANVLTF. The CDR3 DNA sequence: TGTGCCAGCAGCTTACCTCCGGGAGGGCGAGGGGCCAACGTCCTGACTTTC.

V usage is TRBV19 and J usage is TRBJ1-5, with 7 bases that match TRBD1. This CDR3 comprises 15 residues. CDR1 LNHDA and CDR2 SQIVND come from the germline V gene (reference sequence). Trimming cost V 5 bases and J 1 base; bases outside gene matches: 5. CDR3 bases: TGTGCCAGTAGTCTCCGGGACAGAAGCAATCAGCCCCAGCATTTT. Encoded protein: CASSLRDRSNQPQHF.